This T cell receptor (beta chain) comes out of a study of blood T cells in healthy people across ages. Study-level points and caveats: Estimated diversity, derived from one million T cells, was regarded as an underestimate. It was found that TCR beta diversity correlated strongly with the percentage of naive T cells. Unsorted PBMCs prevented conclusive naive versus antigen-experienced comparison. It was not known whether donors were CMV positive (a possible confounder of expanded clonotype changes).

CDR1 SQVTM and CDR2 ANQGSEA come from the germline V gene. The CDR3 length is 16 residues. V was clipped by 0 bases and J by 5 bases, with 19 bases between them. Then a second PCR, running about 6 to 12 cycles, was carried out with a sample-barcoded 5' primer and a J-beta primer mix. MiXCR, applied by TCRdb to the 5' RACE reads, yields one record per CDR3 protein. The table records 1.8 million or so distinct CDR3 sequences, about 39% of them present only once. This clonotype was recorded at least ten times. Its specificity is unknown. The sequenced sample was blood. The TCR sequence derives from a human donor in good health. The chain links TRBV29-1 to TRBJ2-5; possible D gene TRBD1, 6 bases. CDR3 loop: CSVEDWGQGTRETQYF. CDR3 nucleotides: TGCAGCGTTGAAGACTGGGGGCAGGGGACCAGGGAGACCCAGTACTTC.